This TCR beta chain was documented in a study of blood T cell repertoires in COVID-19. Overall study: Donors in the United States, Italy and Spain gave samples during acute or convalescent COVID-19. T cells, B-cell-depleted T cells, or PBMCs supplied cDNA or gDNA.

This CDR3 has 18 amino acids. The junction had 8 bases not matched to a gene; V was cut back by 0 bases and J by 0 bases. From germline, CDR1 is SGHTA and CDR2 FQGNSA. Seattle researchers signed up patients amid active infection and tracked them longitudinally. The data were produced by immunoSEQ multiplex PCR, yet TCRdb's version contains in-frame clones alone and is incomplete. The table has under 450,000 clones, about 91% seen once; the top ten hold roughly 12%. The sample taken for sequencing was peripheral blood. The TCR sequence derives from a woman in her forties or fifties with COVID-19, enrolled during active disease. This chain links TRBV7-2 with TRBJ2-3, with 8 nucleotides matching TRBD2. DNA of the CDR3: TGTGCCAGCAGCTTAGCGACGGGGGGGCAGTTGAGCACAGATACGCAGTATTTT. It is translated as CASSLATGGQLSTDTQYF.